This is a list of T cell receptor beta chains from one sample in a study of patients and donors after allogeneic stem cell transplantation. Via MiXCR, TCRdb re-called the RT-PCR reads, giving one row per CDR3 protein. The sample holds about 960,000 distinct CDR3 sequences, roughly 18% seen once. The sequenced material came from blood, either unsorted or a sorted T cell fraction (not recorded which). These TCRs come from a human donor who was either an allogeneic HSCT recipient or a stem cell or donor lymphocyte infusion donor (not recorded which). It is not recorded whose cells these are; they may come from a transplant donor. Each CDR3 is given with its conserved first and last residue. A D gene is named only where the DNA matches it firmly.

J gene: TRBJ1-1; D gene: NA; V gene: TRBV20-1; CDR3 protein: CSALVMNTEAFF
J gene: TRBJ2-3; D gene: NA; V gene: TRBV6-1; CDR3 protein: CASTYAPGLNTDTQYF
J gene: TRBJ2-5; D gene: NA; V gene: TRBV20-1; CDR3 protein: CSAKEFIGGARETQYF
J gene: TRBJ2-1; D gene: TRBD2; V gene: TRBV29-1; CDR3 protein: CSVFSGRISYNEQFF
J gene: TRBJ1-2; D gene: TRBD1; V gene: TRBV6-1; CDR3 protein: CASSPGTVSDRTF
J gene: TRBJ2-2; D gene: TRBD1; V gene: TRBV7-9; CDR3 protein: CASSSRDRITGELFF
J gene: TRBJ1-5; D gene: TRBD1; V gene: TRBV20-1; CDR3 protein: CSASTGEARQPQHF
J gene: TRBJ2-7; D gene: NA; V gene: TRBV5-1; CDR3 protein: CASSSDSTWQYF
J gene: TRBJ1-2; D gene: TRBD1; V gene: TRBV7-9; CDR3 protein: CASSLAAGGERGYTF
J gene: TRBJ1-1; D gene: NA; V gene: TRBV5-5; CDR3 protein: CASSPLSRVGSEAFF
J gene: TRBJ1-6; D gene: NA; V gene: TRBV4-3; CDR3 protein: CASSQFRSSYNSPLHF
J gene: TRBJ1-2; D gene: NA; V gene: TRBV11-2; CDR3 protein: CASSLDAGTRGYGYTF
J gene: TRBJ2-1; D gene: NA; V gene: TRBV3-1; CDR3 protein: CASSGDGWVDEQFF
J gene: TRBJ2-3; D gene: TRBD1; V gene: TRBV15; CDR3 protein: CATRLLGQGDPDTQYF
J gene: TRBJ2-3; D gene: NA; V gene: TRBV9; CDR3 protein: CASSPWGGRTDTQYF
J gene: TRBJ2-2; D gene: TRBD1; V gene: TRBV12-3/TRBV12-4; CDR3 protein: CASSLAGQGVTGELFF
J gene: TRBJ1-1; D gene: TRBD1; V gene: TRBV29-1; CDR3 protein: CSVLTGVPTEAFF
J gene: TRBJ1-4; D gene: NA; V gene: TRBV10-3; CDR3 protein: CAISESVQLSEKLFF
J gene: TRBJ1-3; D gene: NA; V gene: TRBV19; CDR3 protein: CASRNVAGNTIYF
J gene: TRBJ1-1; D gene: NA; V gene: TRBV6-6; CDR3 protein: CAAVSNTEAFF
J gene: TRBJ2-3; D gene: NA; V gene: TRBV28; CDR3 protein: CASSLRVSLGDTQYF
J gene: TRBJ1-1; D gene: NA; V gene: TRBV5-1; CDR3 protein: CASSSQGGAFF
J gene: TRBJ1-1; D gene: NA; V gene: TRBV5-1; CDR3 protein: CASSPGGGSNTEAFF
J gene: TRBJ1-5; D gene: NA; V gene: TRBV29-1; CDR3 protein: CSVPRGVSQPQHF
J gene: TRBJ1-1; D gene: NA; V gene: TRBV19; CDR3 protein: CASSLPGVWTEAFF
J gene: TRBJ2-5; D gene: NA; V gene: TRBV6-5; CDR3 protein: CASSYSGRIETQYF
J gene: TRBJ2-7; D gene: NA; V gene: TRBV12-3/TRBV12-4; CDR3 protein: CASSSRRQDSYEQYF
J gene: TRBJ2-2; D gene: TRBD2; V gene: TRBV12-3/TRBV12-4; CDR3 protein: CASSQLAGGAMLFF
J gene: TRBJ1-6; D gene: TRBD1; V gene: TRBV7-9; CDR3 protein: CASSLLTGGGRYSPLHF
J gene: TRBJ2-1; D gene: NA; V gene: TRBV20-1; CDR3 protein: CSARDEAAFNEQFF
J gene: TRBJ1-4; D gene: NA; V gene: TRBV11-1; CDR3 protein: CASSAYFDATNEKLFF
J gene: TRBJ2-3; D gene: TRBD2; V gene: TRBV4-3; CDR3 protein: CASSQDGLAGSLKYTDTQYF
J gene: TRBJ1-2; D gene: NA; V gene: TRBV21-1; CDR3 protein: CASSKSRVDTF
J gene: TRBJ1-5; D gene: NA; V gene: TRBV20-1; CDR3 protein: CSAPDTDTVEPQHF
J gene: TRBJ1-2; D gene: TRBD1; V gene: TRBV12-3/TRBV12-4; CDR3 protein: CASSLVGTGGDGYTF
J gene: TRBJ2-2; D gene: TRBD1; V gene: TRBV27; CDR3 protein: CASRGTGGSGELFF
J gene: TRBJ2-3; D gene: NA; V gene: TRBV15; CDR3 protein: CATSQGRERGTDTQYF
J gene: TRBJ1-1; D gene: TRBD1; V gene: TRBV12-5; CDR3 protein: CASGLGQFRATEAFF
J gene: TRBJ1-1; D gene: TRBD1; V gene: TRBV2; CDR3 protein: CASSESEYRGGWRNTEAFF
J gene: TRBJ2-2; D gene: TRBD1; V gene: TRBV12-3/TRBV12-4; CDR3 protein: CASTGQGTGELFF
J gene: TRBJ2-1; D gene: NA; V gene: TRBV21-1; CDR3 protein: CASSPKWVAGGRYNEQFF
J gene: TRBJ1-1; D gene: NA; V gene: TRBV6-5; CDR3 protein: CASSYSTGDEAFF
J gene: TRBJ2-2; D gene: NA; V gene: TRBV24-1; CDR3 protein: CATSRGSTGELFF
J gene: TRBJ2-7; D gene: NA; V gene: TRBV7-9; CDR3 protein: CASSLRAGYSDEQYF
J gene: TRBJ2-4; D gene: TRBD2; V gene: TRBV27; CDR3 protein: CASSFRGTSGRNGLAKNIQYF
J gene: TRBJ2-3; D gene: NA; V gene: TRBV2; CDR3 protein: CASSGGLGSTDTQYF